One and the same sample provided the 26 T cell receptor beta chains below, sequenced in a study of control samples from healthy donors and cancer patients. The assay was immunoSEQ multiplex PCR, and TCRdb's table has in-frame clones only and misses some. The sample holds roughly 94,000 clones, about 88% seen once. The sample consisted of PBMCs. The receptors were gathered from an older man with lung cancer.

The chain is built from TRBV11-2 and TRBJ1-6; weak D call: TRBD1 (6 bases). V lost 5 bases and J lost 8, with 16 bases in between. The CDR3 is made up of 15 amino acids. Germline values: CDR1 SGHAT, CDR2 FQNNGV. For the CDR3, the DNA is TGTGCCAGCAGCACCCAACAGGGAGGGTATTCACCCCTCCACTTT. Its translation is CASSTQQGGYSPLHF.

The J gene is TRBJ2-1, the V gene TRBV24-1, with TRBD2 matching over 11 bases. Germline values: CDR1 KGHDR, CDR2 SFDVKD. Trimming cost V 7 bases and J 5 bases; bases outside gene matches: 9. The CDR3 spans 16 residues. As DNA, the CDR3 is TGTGCCACCAGCAACATAGCGGGGGGGCTGAACAATGAGCAGTTCTTC. Residues: CATSNIAGGLNNEQFF.

This chain connects TRBV13 to TRBJ2-2; D assignment may be TRBD1 or TRBD2 (5 bases each). With 5 bases removed from V and 7 bases from J, the gap between germline ends came to 29 bases. CDR1 is PRHDT, CDR2 FYEKMQ, per germline (reference sequence). The CDR3 sequence is 19 residues long. CDR3: CASSPRKKGTAPSGGELFF. DNA of the CDR3: TGTGCCAGCAGCCCACGGAAAAAAGGGACGGCGCCTTCGGGCGGGGAGCTGTTTTTT.

The chain carries TRBV6-1 and TRBJ1-6; weak D call: TRBD1 (6 bases). The CDR3 length is 16 residues. Per the germline V gene, CDR1 is MNHNS and CDR2 is SASEGT. Trimming removed 2 bases at V and 13 bases at J, with 21 bases between. In DNA, the CDR3 is TGTGCCAGCAGTGAACCAGCGGGGGCTTCCACCGGGCCCCTCCACTTT. It codes for CASSEPAGASTGPLHF.

The chain recombines TRBV18 with TRBJ1-1, with 12 positions matching TRBD1. CDR1 and CDR2 (germline): KGHSH, LQKENI. V lost 4 bases, J lost 5 bases, and 2 bases stayed unmatched. CDR3 length equals 14 residues. The CDR3 coding sequence is TGTGCCAGCTCACTGGGACAGGGGGCAACTGAAGCTTTCTTT. It is translated as CASSLGQGATEAFF.

CDR3 loop: CASSPQGEAGELFF. CDR3 in DNA: TGTGCCAGCTCACCCCAGGGAGAGGCCGGGGAGCTGTTTTTT. The chain has TRBV18 and TRBJ2-2, with D perhaps given as TRBD1 or TRBD2 (5 bases each). V gave up 3 bases and J gave up 6 bases, with 11 bases separating them. CDR3 length: 14 amino acids. CDR1 KGHSH and CDR2 LQKENI come from the germline V gene.

The rearrangement joins TRBV5-1 to TRBJ2-1; 11 bases map to TRBD1. V shed 5 bases, J shed 3 bases, and the junction held 4 bases outside the gene matches. CDR3 length equals 15 residues. Germline CDR1 SGHRS, CDR2 YFSETQ. CDR3 sequence reads: CASSSGTGGYNEQFF. CDR3 DNA: TGCGCCAGCAGTTCTGGGACAGGGGGCTACAATGAGCAGTTCTTC. Supplemented by reference TRBV5-1 and TRBJ2-1, the full variable domain reads KAGVTQTPRYLIKTRGQQVTLSCSPISGHRSVSWYQQTPGQGLQFLFEYFSETQRNKGNFPGRFSGRQFSNSRSEMNVSTLELGDSALYLCASSSGTGGYNEQFFGPGTRLTVL.

CDR3 bases: TGTGCCAGCAGCCAACAAGGCTCTAGGCCCCAGCATTTT. Encoded protein: CASSQQGSRPQHF. The rearrangement uses TRBV7-2 and TRBJ1-5; D remains ambiguous. V was clipped by 5 bases and J by 9 bases, with 14 bases between them. This CDR3 spans 13 amino acids. CDR1 and CDR2 from the germline V gene are SGHTA and FQGNSA.

The V and J genes are TRBV30 and TRBJ2-7; TRBD2 agrees at 15 bases. The germline V gene encodes CDR1 GTSNPN and CDR2 SVGIG (reference sequence). This CDR3 region has 15 residues. The V segment lost 5 bases and the J segment 2 bases; nucleotides outside the gene matches: 4. The CDR3 coding sequence is TGTGCCTGGGCCAGGACTAGCGGGGGGGCCTACGAGCAGTACTTC. It codes for CAWARTSGGAYEQYF.

This chain uses TRBV19 with TRBJ2-2, with D possibly matching TRBD2 (6 bases). Trimming pared 5 bases from V and 0 bases from J, leaving 7 bases between. Germline V gene sequence: CDR1 LNHDA, CDR2 SQIVND (reference sequence). CDR3 length: 14 residues. Here the CDR3 DNA reads TGTGCCAGTAGTCCGGGGGCGAACACCGGGGAGCTGTTTTTT. This encodes CASSPGANTGELFF.

The chain carries TRBV21-1 and TRBJ1-1; the table's D call, TRBD1, has no DNA check behind it. TRBV21-1 is a recognized pseudogene. CDR3 length: 14 amino acids. As DNA, the CDR3 is TGTGCCAGCAGCAAAGAACAGGGGAACACTGAAGCTTTCTTT. As protein: CASSKEQGNTEAFF.

This chain links TRBV24-1 with TRBJ1-5; no firm D call. Trimming took off 2 bases at V and 1 base at J, with 5 bases between the two ends. Per the germline V gene, CDR1 is KGHDR and CDR2 is SFDVKD. The CDR3 length is 14 residues. CDR3 DNA: TGTGCCACCAGTGATTCAGGAAGCAATCAGCCCCAGCATTTT. Translation gives CATSDSGSNQPQHF.

The V and J genes are TRBV25-1 and TRBJ1-2; D call uncertain. The V and J ends lost 4 bases and 4 bases respectively, with 10 bases between them. Germline assignment: CDR1 MGHDK and CDR2 SYGVNS. This CDR3 spans 13 amino acids. The chain's CDR3 is CASSALGLYGYTF. CDR3 nucleotide sequence: TGTGCCAGCAGTGCCCTTGGGCTCTATGGCTACACCTTC.

This clone showed up just once. This chain's CDR3 is CASSLDGAGANVLTF. The CDR3 bases are TGTGCCAGCAGCTTAGACGGGGCCGGGGCCAACGTCCTGACTTTC. This chain uses TRBV11-2 with TRBJ2-6; D tentatively fits TRBD1 or TRBD2 (5 bases each). Germline CDR1 reads SGHAT; CDR2 reads FQNNGV. Deletions cut 0 bases from V and 4 bases from J, with 7 bases between. The CDR3 is 15 residues long.

The V and J genes are TRBV9 and TRBJ1-2, with 11 bases aligning to TRBD1. Looked up from germline, CDR1 is SGDLS and CDR2 is YYNGEE. The CDR3 contains 16 residues. V trimming: 5 bases; J trimming: 4 bases; junction bases outside the gene matches: 10. The CDR3 DNA reads TGTGCCAGCAGAGGACAGGGGACAGGGGGAAGCTATGGCTACACCTTC. This encodes CASRGQGTGGSYGYTF.

This clone was observed once. As DNA, the CDR3 is TGTGCCAGCAGCGTAGAAGGGGGCCGAGTCGGGGAGCTGTTTTTT. Encoded protein: CASSVEGGRVGELFF. V gene TRBV9 combines with J gene TRBJ2-2; 7 bases agree with TRBD1. CDR3 length equals 15 residues. J lost 7 bases, V lost 0 bases, and 6 bases had no gene match. CDR1 SGDLS and CDR2 YYNGEE come from the germline V gene.

V is TRBV28 and J is TRBJ2-7; 8 nucleotides line up with TRBD1. CDR1 is MDHEN, CDR2 SYDVKM, per germline. The length of the CDR3 is 16 residues. V shed 10 bases, J shed 2 bases, and the junction held 16 bases outside the gene matches. CDR3 DNA: TGTGCCACCCTACCCAGCATAGGACAGGGAGCCTACGAGCAGTACTTC. Amino acids: CATLPSIGQGAYEQYF.

This clone has more than one count but fewer than ten. The chain links TRBV18 to TRBJ2-4; a weak D match, TRBD1 (5 bases). The germline V gene encodes CDR1 KGHSH and CDR2 LQKENI. V shed 3 bases and J shed 3 bases, with 15 bases lying between them. The CDR3 has 16 residues. The CDR3 reads CASSPPQQADKNIQYF. The CDR3 coding sequence is TGTGCCAGCTCACCCCCCCAACAGGCGGACAAAAACATTCAGTACTTC.

The genes are TRBV5-1 and TRBJ2-2; a weak D match, TRBD1 (5 bases). Per the germline V gene, CDR1 is SGHRS and CDR2 is YFSETQ. V lost 6 bases and J lost 5, with 17 bases in between. The CDR3 loop spans 15 amino acids. CDR3 region: CASKPDPGYTGELFF. CDR3 bases: TGCGCCAGCAAACCGGATCCAGGGTATACCGGGGAGCTGTTTTTT. Looking up the rest from reference TRBV5-1 and TRBJ2-2 gives the full variable domain: KAGVTQTPRYLIKTRGQQVTLSCSPISGHRSVSWYQQTPGQGLQFLFEYFSETQRNKGNFPGRFSGRQFSNSRSEMNVSTLELGDSALYLCASKPDPGYTGELFFGEGSRLTVL.

In this sample, this clone turned up a few times. This sequence joins TRBV6-6 and TRBJ1-5, with D maybe TRBD1 (6 bases). Trimming left V 5 bases short and J 1 base short, with 12 bases between. Germline-derived CDR1 and CDR2 are MNHNY and SVGAGI (reference sequence). The CDR3 has 15 amino acids. This chain's CDR3 is CASSQTDRSNQPQHF. CDR3 DNA sequence: TGTGCCAGCAGTCAGACAGACAGGAGCAATCAGCCCCAGCATTTT.

This clone showed up many times. V and J are TRBV11-2 and TRBJ2-7; D possibly uses TRBD1 or TRBD2 (6 bases each). V was shortened by 3 bases and J by 7 bases, with 16 bases between the two germline ends. There are 14 residues in the CDR3. Germline V gene lookup returns CDR1 SGHAT and CDR2 FQNNGV. The CDR3 DNA reads as TGTGCCAGCAGCTTGGGGGGCGGGCTTCGAGAGCAGTACTTC. It yields the protein CASSLGGGLREQYF.

This clone has just one count. J is TRBJ2-1 and V is TRBV7-2; 8 bases align to TRBD2. V lost 7 bases, J lost 15 bases, and 11 bases stayed unmatched. The germline CDR1 and CDR2 sequences are SGHTA and FQGNSA. The CDR3 covers 12 residues. CDR3 in amino acids: CASTIGGGGPFF. CDR3 DNA: TGTGCCAGCACGATAGGAGGCGGGGGGCCGTTCTTC.

This clone was counted a single time. The chain uses TRBV7-8 and TRBJ2-7; D is uncertain. CDR3 size: 12 residues. Trimming pared 2 bases from V and 4 bases from J, leaving 6 bases between. Germline V gene sequence: CDR1 SGHVS, CDR2 FQNEAQ. The CDR3 DNA reads TGTGCCAGCAGCTTATTCACTTACGAGCAGTACTTC. Translating it yields CASSLFTYEQYF.

With respect to this clone: The same CDR3 also results from other DNA sequences found in this sample. CDR3 protein: CASSHGRATNLFGNTIYF. CDR3 DNA sequence: TGTGCCAGCTCACATGGGAGGGCCACAAATCTCTTTGGAAACACCATATATTTT. This rearrangement joins TRBV18 to TRBJ1-3; D is uncertain. CDR1 is KGHSH, CDR2 LQKENI, per germline. Between the trimmed V and J ends, which lost 4 bases and 3 bases, there was a span of 22 bases. The CDR3 extends over 18 amino acids.

CDR3 protein: CASSSRTGSYEQYF. The CDR3 DNA follows: TGTGCCAGCAGCTCCAGGACCGGCTCCTACGAGCAGTACTTC. This chain connects TRBV7-2 to TRBJ2-7; D unclear. Trimming took off 4 bases at V and 0 bases at J, with 10 bases between the two ends. Germline V gene sequence: CDR1 SGHTA, CDR2 FQGNSA. This CDR3 has 14 residues. Variable domain in full (rest from reference TRBV7-2 and TRBJ2-7): GAGVSQSPSNKVTEKGKDVELRCDPISGHTALYWYRQSLGQGLEFLIYFQGNSAPDKSGLPSDRFSAERTGGSVSTLTIQRTQQEDSAVYLCASSSRTGSYEQYFGPGTRLTVT.

The chain is built from TRBV4-1 and TRBJ2-6; D might be TRBD2 (5 bases). The CDR3 runs 17 residues. Germline V gene sequence: CDR1 MGHRA, CDR2 YSYEKL. The V end lost 1 base, the J end lost 1 base, and 11 bases lay between the germline ends. In nucleotides, the CDR3 is TGCGCCAGCAGCCAAGCTCTAGCCGGGTCTGGGGCCAACGTCCTGACTTTC. This sequence encodes CASSQALAGSGANVLTF.